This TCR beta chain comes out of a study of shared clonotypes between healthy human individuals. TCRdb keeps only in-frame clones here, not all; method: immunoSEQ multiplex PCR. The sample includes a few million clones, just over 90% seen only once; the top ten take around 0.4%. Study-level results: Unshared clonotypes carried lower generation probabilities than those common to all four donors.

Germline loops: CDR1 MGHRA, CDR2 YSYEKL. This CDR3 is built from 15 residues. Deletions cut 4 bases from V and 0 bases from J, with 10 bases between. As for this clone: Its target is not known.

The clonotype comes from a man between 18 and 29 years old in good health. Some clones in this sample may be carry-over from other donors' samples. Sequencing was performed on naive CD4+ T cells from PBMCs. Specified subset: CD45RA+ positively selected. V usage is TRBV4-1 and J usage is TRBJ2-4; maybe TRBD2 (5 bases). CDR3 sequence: CASSPYGLAKNIQYF. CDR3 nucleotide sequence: TGCGCCAGCAGCCCGTACGGACTAGCCAAAAACATTCAGTACTTC.